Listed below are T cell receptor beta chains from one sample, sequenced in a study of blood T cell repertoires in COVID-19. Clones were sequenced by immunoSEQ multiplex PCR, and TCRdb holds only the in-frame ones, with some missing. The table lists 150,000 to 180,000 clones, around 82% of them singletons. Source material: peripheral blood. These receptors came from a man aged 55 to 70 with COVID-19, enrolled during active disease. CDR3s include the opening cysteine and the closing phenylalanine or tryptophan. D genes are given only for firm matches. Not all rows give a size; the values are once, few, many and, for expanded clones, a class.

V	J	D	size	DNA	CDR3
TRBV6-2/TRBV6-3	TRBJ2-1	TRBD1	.	TGTGCCAGCAGCGGACAGGGCAGGTTCGGGTCCTACAATGAGCAGTTCTTC	CASSGQGRFGSYNEQFF
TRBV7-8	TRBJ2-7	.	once	TGTGCCAGCAGCTTCACACAGGGTTCCTACGAGCAGTACTTC	CASSFTQGSYEQYF
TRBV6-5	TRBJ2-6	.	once	TGTGCCAGCAGGTCGACAAGCTCTGGGGCCAACGTCCTGACTTTC	CASRSTSSGANVLTF
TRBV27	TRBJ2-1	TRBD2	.	TGTGCCAGCAGTTTAGTACGGGAGGTCTCCCATGAGCAGTTCTTC	CASSLVREVSHEQFF
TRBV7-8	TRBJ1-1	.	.	TGTGCCAGCAGCCCAACTCTTAAGCCGATGAACACTGAAGCTTTCTTT	CASSPTLKPMNTEAFF
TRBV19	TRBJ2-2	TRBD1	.	TGTGCCAGTAGCCGACAGGGAATCGGGGAGCTGTTTTTT	CASSRQGIGELFF
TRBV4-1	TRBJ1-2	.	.	TGCGCCAGCAGCCACAAAGACGAAGGACTTTCAACCTTTAACTATGGCTACACCTTC	CASSHKDEGLSTFNYGYTF
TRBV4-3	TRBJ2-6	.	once	TGCGCCAGCAGCCAAGACACTCTTTTAAACTCTGGGGCCAACGTCCTGACTTTC	CASSQDTLLNSGANVLTF
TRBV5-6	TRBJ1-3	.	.	TGTGCCAGCAGCTCCTGGGGCGCAGGGGATGGAAACACCATATATTTT	CASSSWGAGDGNTIYF
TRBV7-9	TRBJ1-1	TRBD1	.	TGTGCCAGCAGTCCCGGACAGGGCGGTGAAGCTTTCTTT	CASSPGQGGEAFF
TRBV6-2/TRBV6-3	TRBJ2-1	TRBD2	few	TGTGCCAGCAGTTACCCGCCGACTAGCGGGACCCACAATGAGCAGTTCTTC	CASSYPPTSGTHNEQFF
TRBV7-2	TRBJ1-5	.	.	TGTGCCAGCAGCTTAGGGCACGGGGGGCAGCCCCAGCATTTT	CASSLGHGGQPQHF
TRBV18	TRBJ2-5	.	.	TGTGCCAGCTCACCACTAGTTACGTATGAGACCCAGTACTTC	CASSPLVTYETQYF
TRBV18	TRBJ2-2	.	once	TGTGCCAGCTCACACGGGTCGAACACCGGGGAGCTGTTTTTT	CASSHGSNTGELFF
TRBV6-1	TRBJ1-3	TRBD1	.	TGTGCCAGCAGTGTAAACCGGGACAGAAGAATCTCTGGAAACACCATATATTTT	CASSVNRDRRISGNTIYF
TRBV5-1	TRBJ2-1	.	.	TGCGCCAGCAGCTTGGGAGACTCCCCCAATGAGCAGTTCTTC	CASSLGDSPNEQFF
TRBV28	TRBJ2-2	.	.	TGTGCCAGCAGTTTAATACGCAGGGGATCGGCCGGGGAGCTGTTTTTT	CASSLIRRGSAGELFF